These T cell receptor beta chains were read from a single sample in a study of blood T cell repertoires in COVID-19. Generated by immunoSEQ multiplex PCR, the TCRdb table keeps only in-frame clones and is missing some. The top ten hold about 3.5% of the sample, which has 180,000 or so clones, roughly 86% seen once. Sequenced: peripheral blood. These TCRs come from a man in his 70s with acute or convalescent COVID-19. CDR3s include the opening cysteine and the closing phenylalanine or tryptophan. D genes are given only for firm matches. The listing skips clone size in some rows; elsewhere it reads once, few, many or a size class.

d_call: -
v_call: TRBV7-2
clone_size: -
j_call: TRBJ1-1
cdr3_aa: CASSLARRSREATEAFF
cdr3_nt: TGTGCCAGCAGCTTAGCGAGGAGGAGCAGGGAGGCCACTGAAGCTTTCTTT

d_call: -
v_call: TRBV10-3
clone_size: -
j_call: TRBJ2-7
cdr3_aa: CAISESLIPEQYF
cdr3_nt: TGTGCCATCAGTGAGTCCCTTATCCCCGAGCAGTACTTC

d_call: -
v_call: TRBV30
clone_size: -
j_call: TRBJ2-1
cdr3_aa: CAWSEAGPDEQFF
cdr3_nt: TGTGCCTGGAGTGAGGCGGGGCCGGATGAGCAGTTCTTC

d_call: TRBD2
v_call: TRBV6-5
clone_size: -
j_call: TRBJ2-5
cdr3_aa: CASTLGLAFRETQYF
cdr3_nt: TGTGCCAGCACCCTAGGACTAGCTTTTAGGGAGACCCAGTACTTC

d_call: -
v_call: TRBV18
clone_size: -
j_call: TRBJ1-1
cdr3_aa: CASSPSGLEAFF
cdr3_nt: TGTGCCAGCTCACCATCAGGGCTCGAAGCTTTCTTT

d_call: -
v_call: TRBV28
clone_size: -
j_call: TRBJ1-2
cdr3_aa: CASRDRGPLSGYTF
cdr3_nt: TGTGCCAGCAGGGATAGGGGTCCGCTGAGTGGCTACACCTTC

d_call: TRBD2
v_call: TRBV30
clone_size: -
j_call: TRBJ2-5
cdr3_aa: CAWSVREGETQYF
cdr3_nt: TGTGCCTGGAGTGTACGGGAGGGGGAGACCCAGTACTTC

d_call: TRBD2
v_call: TRBV7-9
clone_size: -
j_call: TRBJ2-5
cdr3_aa: CASSLRGDRQRETQYF
cdr3_nt: TGTGCCAGCAGCTTACGGGGGGACCGGCAAAGAGAGACCCAGTACTTC

d_call: TRBD1
v_call: TRBV4-3
clone_size: few
j_call: TRBJ1-6
cdr3_aa: CASSQDWDREIYNSPLHF
cdr3_nt: TGCGCCAGCAGCCAAGATTGGGACAGGGAGATCTATAATTCACCCCTCCACTTT

d_call: -
v_call: TRBV23-1
clone_size: -
j_call: TRBJ1-3
cdr3_aa: CASSLNGTGPRFGNTIYF
cdr3_nt: TGCGCCAGCAGTCTTAATGGAACAGGCCCCCGGTTTGGAAACACCATATATTTT

d_call: TRBD2
v_call: TRBV5-1
clone_size: -
j_call: TRBJ2-3
cdr3_aa: CASSLSSGDLTDTQYF
cdr3_nt: TGCGCCAGCAGCTTGTCCAGCGGGGACCTCACAGATACGCAGTATTTT

d_call: TRBD2
v_call: TRBV6-4
clone_size: once
j_call: TRBJ2-1
cdr3_aa: CASSDISGGVDEQFF
cdr3_nt: TGTGCCAGCAGTGATATTAGCGGGGGGGTAGATGAGCAGTTCTTC

d_call: TRBD1
v_call: TRBV24-1
clone_size: -
j_call: TRBJ2-5
cdr3_aa: CATSDTRGLETQYF
cdr3_nt: TGTGCCACCAGTGACACCAGGGGGCTGGAGACCCAGTACTTC

d_call: TRBD2
v_call: TRBV20-1
clone_size: -
j_call: TRBJ2-1
cdr3_aa: CSAKREEQFF
cdr3_nt: TGCAGTGCTAAGCGGGAGGAGCAGTTCTTC

d_call: TRBD1
v_call: TRBV5-1
clone_size: -
j_call: TRBJ2-1
cdr3_aa: CASSLGQGEYNEQFF
cdr3_nt: TGCGCCAGCAGCTTGGGACAGGGGGAGTACAATGAGCAGTTCTTC

d_call: -
v_call: TRBV2
clone_size: -
j_call: TRBJ1-2
cdr3_aa: CASSSDSAYGYTF
cdr3_nt: TGTGCCAGCAGTTCGGACAGCGCCTATGGCTACACCTTC

d_call: TRBD2
v_call: TRBV4-1
clone_size: -
j_call: TRBJ2-2
cdr3_aa: CASSQDSGGFGGELFF
cdr3_nt: TGCGCCAGCAGCCAAGATTCCGGGGGGTTTGGCGGGGAGCTGTTTTTT

d_call: -
v_call: TRBV27
clone_size: once
j_call: TRBJ1-5
cdr3_aa: CASRLGGSNQPQHF
cdr3_nt: TGTGCCAGCAGGTTGGGAGGAAGCAATCAGCCCCAGCATTTT

d_call: -
v_call: TRBV5-1
clone_size: -
j_call: TRBJ2-7
cdr3_aa: CASSGGPTYEQYF
cdr3_nt: TGCGCCAGCAGCGGGGGCCCAACCTACGAGCAGTACTTC

d_call: -
v_call: TRBV4-3
clone_size: -
j_call: TRBJ2-1
cdr3_aa: CASSHIAEGDNEQFF
cdr3_nt: TGCGCCAGCAGCCACATCGCAGAGGGAGACAATGAGCAGTTCTTC

d_call: -
v_call: TRBV4-3
clone_size: -
j_call: TRBJ1-3
cdr3_aa: CASSHREGNTIYF
cdr3_nt: TGCGCCAGCAGCCACCGCGAGGGAAACACCATATATTTT

d_call: -
v_call: TRBV15
clone_size: -
j_call: TRBJ1-6
cdr3_aa: CAIQQGYNSPLHF
cdr3_nt: TGTGCCATTCAACAGGGCTATAATTCACCCCTCCACTTT

d_call: -
v_call: TRBV6-1
clone_size: few
j_call: TRBJ1-1
cdr3_aa: CASSEASWARNTEAFF
cdr3_nt: TGTGCCAGCAGTGAAGCTAGTTGGGCCAGGAACACTGAAGCTTTCTTT

d_call: -
v_call: TRBV5-1
clone_size: -
j_call: TRBJ1-5
cdr3_aa: CATSPGGGNQPQHF
cdr3_nt: TGCGCCACCTCTCCGGGGGGGGGCAATCAGCCCCAGCATTTT

d_call: -
v_call: TRBV19
clone_size: -
j_call: TRBJ2-3
cdr3_aa: CASSLGGRADTQYF
cdr3_nt: TGTGCCAGTAGCTTGGGGGGGCGGGCAGATACGCAGTATTTT